A single sample gave rise to the 22 T cell receptor beta chains below, sequenced in a study of CD8 T cells in ankylosing spondylitis. Antigen specificity for these receptors is unknown. Study results and caveats: Characteristic of ankylosing spondylitis blood, it appeared, was a TCR beta motif comprising several highly homologous variants.

TCRdb redid the calling of the 5' RACE reads with MiXCR, one entry per CDR3 protein. The data contain about 700,000 distinct CDR3 sequences, 15% to 20% of them seen just once; the ten biggest clones take up 15% to 20%. The sample taken for sequencing was blood, either unsorted or a sorted T cell fraction (not recorded which). All receptors come from a male donor with ankylosing spondylitis.

This clonotype was counted between two and nine times. V usage is TRBV12-3 or TRBV12-4 and J usage is TRBJ1-5, with D maybe TRBD1 (6 bases). Between the trimmed V and J ends, which lost 8 bases and 4 bases, there was a span of 21 bases. CDR3 length: 16 amino acids. The CDR3 protein is CASSKRGGIGNQPQHF. In DNA form, the CDR3 reads TGTGCCAGCTCTAAAAGGGGGGGAATTGGTAATCAGCCCCAGCATTTT.

This clonotype showed up just a few times. The chain employs TRBV16 and TRBJ1-6; 10 bases match TRBD1. The J segment lost 0 bases and the V segment lost 2 bases, leaving 7 bases of the junction unmatched. Germline-derived CDR1 and CDR2 are KGHSY and FQNENV. The CDR3 length is 19 residues. CDR3 nucleotide sequence: TGTGCCAGCAGCCAACCGACAGGGGGCTCTTTCTCCTATAATTCACCCCTCCACTTT. The encoded protein is CASSQPTGGSFSYNSPLHF. The complete variable domain, with remaining parts taken from reference TRBV16 and TRBJ1-6, reads GEEVAQTPKHLVRGEGQKAKLYCAPIKGHSYVFWYQQVLKNEFKFLISFQNENVFDETGMPKERFSAKCLPNSPCSLEIQATKLEDSAVYFCASSQPTGGSFSYNSPLHFGNGTRLTVT.

The CDR3 protein is CASSLDTTSGRGAGANVLTF. CDR3 bases: TGTGCCAGCAGTTTGGATACCACTAGCGGGAGAGGAGCCGGGGCCAACGTCCTGACTTTC. The gene calls are TRBV28 and TRBJ2-6, with 11 bases aligning to TRBD2. This CDR3 is 20 amino acids long. CDR1 MDHEN and CDR2 SYDVKM come from the germline V gene. The V gene end was trimmed by 3 bases and the J gene end by 4 bases; junction bases not matched to a gene: 14.

This clonotype was seen ten or more times. This sequence joins TRBV20-1 and TRBJ2-7; maybe TRBD2 (5 bases). Per the germline V gene, CDR1 is DFQATT and CDR2 is SNEGSKA (reference sequence). Trimming took off 0 bases at V and 4 bases at J, with 16 bases between the two ends. The CDR3 covers 15 residues. CDR3 bases: TGCAGTGCTAGAGATCAAGAAGGCGGGTTTTACGAGCAGTACTTC. It encodes CSARDQEGGFYEQYF.

The chain is built from TRBV11-2 and TRBJ2-1, with TRBD2 identical over 8 bases. In germline, CDR1 is SGHAT, CDR2 FQNNGV. V dropped 5 bases and J dropped 3; count of bases not matched to a gene: 6. This CDR3 contains 15 residues. CDR3 in DNA: TGTGCCAGCAGCCCCTCGGGGGGGTACTACAATGAGCAGTTCTTC. This gives the protein CASSPSGGYYNEQFF.

This clonotype was seen a few times. V is TRBV12-3 or TRBV12-4 and J is TRBJ1-6; D ambiguous. V lost 3 bases and J 6 bases, leaving 9 bases between the germline ends. The CDR3 is 14 residues long. The CDR3 DNA sequence: TGTGCCAGCAGTTTGATGAATTTTAATTCACCCCTCCACTTT. It codes for CASSLMNFNSPLHF.

This clonotype was detected only a few times. The chain carries TRBV6-2 or TRBV6-3 and TRBJ2-7; D unclear. Trimming pared 2 bases from V and 1 base from J, leaving 12 bases between. The CDR3 runs to 15 residues. Per the germline V gene, CDR1 is MNHEY and CDR2 is SVGEGT. The CDR3 protein is CASSYRYEKSYEQYF. As DNA, the CDR3 is TGTGCCAGCAGTTACCGATACGAGAAATCCTACGAGCAGTACTTC.

The V call is TRBV20-1, the J call TRBJ2-7, with 9 nucleotides matching TRBD1. Germline V gene lookup returns CDR1 DFQATT and CDR2 SNEGSKA (reference sequence). This CDR3 contains 14 residues. Trimming cost V 0 bases and J 2 bases; bases outside gene matches: 2. As DNA, the CDR3 is TGCAGTGCTAGAGATGGGACAGGGCCCTACGAGCAGTACTTC. It yields the protein CSARDGTGPYEQYF.

This clonotype occurred a few times. V gene TRBV6-1 combines with J gene TRBJ2-1; tentatively, D is TRBD1 (5 bases). CDR3 length: 16 residues. Germline CDR1 is MNHNS and CDR2 is SASEGT. V gave up 6 bases and J gave up 1 base, with 16 bases separating them. The CDR3 loop is CASSGAWTYSYNEQFF. The CDR3 coding sequence is TGTGCCAGCAGCGGCGCGTGGACATATTCCTACAATGAGCAGTTCTTC.

This chain connects TRBV28 to TRBJ2-1; possibly TRBD2 for D (5 bases). V was trimmed by 6 bases and J by 0 bases, leaving 18 bases between them. This CDR3 has 17 amino acids. Germline CDR1 MDHEN, CDR2 SYDVKM. The CDR3 here is CASSSFGIFPSYNEQFF. The CDR3 DNA reads TGTGCCAGCAGCTCCTTCGGGATATTTCCCTCCTACAATGAGCAGTTCTTC.

The chain combines TRBV4-2 with TRBJ1-2; 10 bases are a match to TRBD1. V gave up 2 bases and J gave up 2 bases; unmatched junction bases: 5. The CDR3 is made up of 16 amino acids. Germline values: CDR1 LGHNA, CDR2 YNFKEQ. The CDR3 coding sequence is TGTGCCAGCAGCCAACCTTGGACAGGGGGGAACTATGGCTACACCTTC. Translating gives CASSQPWTGGNYGYTF.

V usage is TRBV12-3 or TRBV12-4 and J usage is TRBJ1-5; D is possibly TRBD1 (6 bases). With 5 bases removed from V and 4 bases from J, the gap between germline ends came to 15 bases. This CDR3 has 15 amino acids. The CDR3 nucleotides are TGTGCCAGCAGTCCCTCCGGGACACCGAATCAGCCCCAGCATTTT. Amino acid sequence: CASSPSGTPNQPQHF.

This clonotype was counted between two and nine times. The chain carries TRBV10-1 and TRBJ2-3, with D tentatively TRBD2 (6 bases). The germline V gene has CDR1 WNHNN and CDR2 SYGVQD (reference sequence). Trimming took off 2 bases at V and 2 bases at J, with 8 bases between the two ends. The CDR3 consists of 14 residues. Written as DNA, the CDR3 is TGCGCCAGCAGTGAGCGGGGGACCACAGATACGCAGTATTTT. It codes for CASSERGTTDTQYF.

The table lists this clonotype with a few counts. The rearrangement joins TRBV7-9 to TRBJ2-5, with TRBD1 as a possible D gene (5 bases). The CDR3 consists of 16 residues. Per germline, CDR1 SEHNR and CDR2 FQNEAQ (reference sequence). V was pared by 7 bases and J by 4 bases, with 22 bases between. CDR3 nucleotide sequence: TGTGCCAGCACCCCTCCCCAGCAGGGTCCGGGAGAGACCCAGTACTTC. Protein sequence: CASTPPQQGPGETQYF.

This clonotype was observed a handful of times. The chain links TRBV7-2 to TRBJ1-2, with 7 bases lining up with TRBD1. The CDR3 consists of 14 residues. CDR1 is SGHTA, CDR2 FQGNSA, per germline. The V and J ends lost 2 bases and 4 bases, in that order; junction bases with no gene match: 4. The chain's CDR3 is CASSLYTGVYGYTF. For the CDR3, the DNA is TGTGCCAGCAGCTTATACACAGGGGTCTATGGCTACACCTTC.

This sequence joins TRBV7-2 and TRBJ1-1; D is unresolved. The CDR3 spans 16 residues. Trimming cost V 5 bases and J 5 bases, with 21 bases left between them. Germline loops: CDR1 SGHTA, CDR2 FQGNSA. The CDR3, as DNA: TGTGCCAGCAGCCCGCGAATGTCCTCACTCGGGACTGAAGCTTTCTTT. It translates to CASSPRMSSLGTEAFF. Using reference TRBV7-2 and TRBJ1-1 for the parts outside the CDR3, the full variable domain is GAGVSQSPSNKVTEKGKDVELRCDPISGHTALYWYRQSLGQGLEFLIYFQGNSAPDKSGLPSDRFSAERTGGSVSTLTIQRTQQEDSAVYLCASSPRMSSLGTEAFFGQGTRLTVV.

This chain links TRBV20-1 with TRBJ2-1; D gene unclear. V shed 1 base and J shed 7 bases, with 8 bases lying between them. Germline values: CDR1 DFQATT, CDR2 SNEGSKA (reference sequence). The CDR3 sequence is 12 residues long. As DNA, the CDR3 is TGCAGTGCTAGAGGCGTGGCAAATGAGCAGTTCTTC. Its protein product is CSARGVANEQFF.

V is TRBV11-2 and J is TRBJ2-3; D is unresolved. The V end lost 5 bases, the J end lost 0 bases, and 12 bases lay between the germline ends. Germline loops: CDR1 SGHAT, CDR2 FQNNGV. The CDR3 is 15 residues long. The CDR3 loop reads CASSPGAVSTDTQYF. The CDR3 bases are TGTGCCAGCAGCCCTGGCGCTGTTAGCACAGATACGCAGTATTTT.

V gene TRBV7-2 combines with J gene TRBJ2-2, with D unresolved. The CDR3 has 15 residues. V was trimmed by 5 bases and J by 1 base, leaving 11 bases between them. Germline lookup yields CDR1 SGHTA and CDR2 FQGNSA. The CDR3 loop reads CASSPMVGNTGELFF. As DNA, the CDR3 is TGTGCCAGCAGCCCCATGGTGGGGAACACCGGGGAGCTGTTTTTT.

The chain couples TRBV12-3 or TRBV12-4 to TRBJ1-6, with 11 bases identical to TRBD1. The J segment lost 5 bases and the V segment lost 6 bases, leaving 3 bases of the junction unmatched. The CDR3 runs to 15 residues. CDR3 in amino acids: CASREGQGDNSPLHF. As DNA, the CDR3 is TGTGCCAGCAGGGAGGGACAGGGGGATAATTCACCCCTCCACTTT.

V gene TRBV23-1 combines with J gene TRBJ2-5; the D is unclear. TRBV23-1 is sorted into the ORF group, with uncertain function. The length of the CDR3 is 13 residues. Trimming removed 1 base from V and 4 bases from J, with 7 bases in between. The CDR3 protein is CASSQYPRETQYF. Written as DNA, the CDR3 is TGCGCCAGCAGTCAATATCCTCGAGAGACCCAGTACTTC.

This clonotype was seen ten or more times. The rearrangement links TRBV3-1 to TRBJ2-1, with 14 bases aligning to TRBD2. The CDR3 sequence is 16 residues long. Germline loops: CDR1 LGHDT, CDR2 YNNKEL (reference sequence). The junction had 5 bases not matched to a gene; V was cut back by 6 bases and J by 4 bases. CDR3 residues: CASSRLAGGLYNEQFF. The CDR3 region has the DNA TGTGCCAGCAGTCGACTAGCGGGGGGGCTATACAATGAGCAGTTCTTC.